Listed here is a single TCR beta chain. The protocol was immunoSEQ multiplex PCR, while the TCRdb copy is restricted to in-frame clones and leaves out a portion. The sample includes approximately 350,000 clones, more than 75% of them seen just once. The treatment: 15 to 20 received Ad26.COV2.S at low or high dose, single or two shots; several received placebo; per-sample allocation not given. Collection of the samples took place on day 63 after the first injection of vaccine or placebo. This sample is part of a study of Ad26.COV2.S vaccination and SARS-CoV-2 variants. The length of the CDR3 is 18 residues. With 4 bases clipped from V and 5 bases from J, the junction kept 16 bases outside the gene matches. Germline V gene data show CDR1 as MNHEY and CDR2 as SMNVEV (reference sequence).

The V and J genes are TRBV27 and TRBJ2-5; 10 nucleotides align to TRBD2. The sequencing used peripheral blood, collected in a trial of Ad26.COV2.S vaccine versus placebo. The TCR sequence derives from a person between 18 and 60 years old who received the Ad26.COV2.S COVID-19 vaccine or a placebo. CDR3 DNA sequence: TGTGCCAGCAGTTCCAGCATCCGAGCACTAGCGGGGTGGGAGACCCAGTACTTC. It translates to CASSSSIRALAGWETQYF.